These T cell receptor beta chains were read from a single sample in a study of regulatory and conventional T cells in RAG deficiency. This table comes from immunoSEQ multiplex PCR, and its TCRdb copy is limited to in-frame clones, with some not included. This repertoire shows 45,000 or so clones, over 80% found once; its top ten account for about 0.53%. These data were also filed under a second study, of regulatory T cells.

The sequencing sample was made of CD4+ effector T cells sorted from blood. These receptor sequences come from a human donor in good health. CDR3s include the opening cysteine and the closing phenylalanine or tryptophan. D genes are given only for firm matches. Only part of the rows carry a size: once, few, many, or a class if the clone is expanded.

CASSPKPGPVGSPLHF	TGCGCCAGCAGCCCAAAACCGGGGCCGGTTGGTTCACCCCTCCACTTT	-	-	TRBV5-1	TRBJ1-6
CASSLFSGTNTGELFF	TGTGCCAGCAGTTTATTTTCCGGTACGAACACCGGGGAGCTGTTTTTT	-	-	TRBV27	TRBJ2-2
CASSNREAAYNSPLHF	TGTGCCAGCAGTAACAGGGAGGCTGCCTATAATTCACCCCTCCACTTT	-	-	TRBV2	TRBJ1-6
CASSPHGQETQYF	TGTGCCAGCAGCCCCCACGGCCAAGAGACCCAGTACTTC	-	-	TRBV7-2	TRBJ2-5
CASVTSSGNTIYF	TGTGCCAGCGTAACCAGCTCTGGAAACACCATATATTTT	once	-	TRBV28	TRBJ1-3
CASSPRAPRDTQYF	TGTGCCAGCAGCCCCCGGGCGCCTAGGGATACGCAGTATTTT	-	-	TRBV11-3	TRBJ2-3
CAWSSPYSPLHF	TGTGCCTGGAGTTCGCCTTATTCACCCCTCCACTTT	-	-	TRBV30	TRBJ1-6
CASSYSQTGTDTQYF	TGCGCCAGCAGCTACAGCCAAACAGGCACAGATACGCAGTATTTT	-	-	TRBV5-1	TRBJ2-3
CASSTTGVGTQYF	TGTGCCAGCAGCACGACAGGGGTCGGGACCCAGTACTTC	-	TRBD1	TRBV11-2	TRBJ2-5
CASSRDSHNEQFF	TGTGCCAGCTCACGAGACAGCCACAATGAGCAGTTCTTC	-	-	TRBV18	TRBJ2-1
CASSLKPGTEAFF	TGTGCCAGCAGTCTTAAACCCGGCACTGAAGCTTTCTTT	-	-	TRBV7-2	TRBJ1-1
CSVRGKGLHEQYF	TGCAGCGTTAGAGGGAAGGGTCTCCACGAGCAGTACTTC	once	-	TRBV29-1	TRBJ2-7
CASSARGPTTNQPQHF	TGTGCCAGCAGTGCCCGGGGCCCAACGACAAATCAGCCCCAGCATTTT	-	-	TRBV2	TRBJ1-5
CASSPRPVNTEAFF	TGTGCCAGTAGTCCCCGACCAGTGAACACTGAAGCTTTCTTT	-	-	TRBV19	TRBJ1-1
CASSLGLAGDNEQFF	TGCGCCAGCAGCCTAGGACTAGCGGGCGACAATGAGCAGTTCTTC	-	TRBD2	TRBV5-1	TRBJ2-1
CASNFTGGKEPQHF	TGTGCCAGCAACTTTACAGGGGGTAAGGAGCCCCAGCATTTT	once	TRBD1	TRBV5-5	TRBJ1-5
CASSYSFNYVEAFF	TGTGCCAGCAGTTACTCGTTTAATTACGTCGAAGCTTTCTTT	-	-	TRBV6-6	TRBJ1-1
CASSLKGYEQYF	TGTGCCAGCAGTTTAAAGGGGTACGAGCAGTACTTC	-	-	TRBV27	TRBJ2-7
CASRLQGWKETQYF	TGTGCCAGCAGGTTACAGGGGTGGAAGGAGACCCAGTACTTC	-	TRBD1	TRBV27	TRBJ2-5
CASSPSAPGTLQKLFF	TGTGCCAGCTCACCATCGGCGCCAGGGACGCTCCAAAAACTGTTTTTT	-	-	TRBV18	TRBJ1-4
CASSLGGGKTEQYF	TGTGCCAGCAGCTTAGGAGGGGGAAAGACCGAGCAGTACTTC	-	-	TRBV7-2	TRBJ2-7
CASSFSGDLQETQYF	TGCGCCAGCAGCTTTTCGGGGGACCTTCAAGAGACCCAGTACTTC	-	-	TRBV5-1	TRBJ2-5
CASSGVPPGPSGNTIYF	TGTGCCAGCAGCGGCGTCCCTCCGGGACCCTCTGGAAACACCATATATTTT	-	-	TRBV9	TRBJ1-3
CASSYGGTSGRVEQFF	TGTGCCAGCAGTTACGGGGGGACTAGCGGGAGAGTTGAGCAGTTCTTC	-	TRBD2	TRBV6-5	TRBJ2-1
CASSLPSGELFF	TGTGCCAGCAGTTTACCCTCCGGGGAGCTGTTTTTT	-	-	TRBV28	TRBJ2-2
CASSWEGVGQPQHF	TGTGCCAGCAGTTGGGAAGGGGTGGGTCAGCCCCAGCATTTT	-	-	TRBV2	TRBJ1-5
CASSPGQAIEPQHF	TGTGCCAGCAGTCCGGGACAGGCTATAGAGCCCCAGCATTTT	-	TRBD1	TRBV6-6	TRBJ1-5
CASSLEVSYGYTF	TGCGCCAGCAGCTTGGAAGTCAGCTATGGCTACACCTTC	-	-	TRBV5-1	TRBJ1-2
CSGGQGTGYEQYF	TGCAGCGGGGGACAGGGGACGGGCTACGAGCAGTACTTC	once	TRBD1	TRBV29-1	TRBJ2-7
CATSRKVGGQGEQFF	TGTGCCACCAGTAGAAAGGTGGGGGGGCAGGGTGAGCAGTTCTTC	-	-	TRBV15	TRBJ2-1
CATKTGGYGYTF	TGTGCCACCAAGACAGGGGGTTATGGCTACACCTTC	-	TRBD1	TRBV19	TRBJ1-2
CASSLGGEVGNEQFF	TGTGCCAGCAGCTTAGGAGGGGAAGTAGGCAATGAGCAGTTCTTC	-	-	TRBV7-9	TRBJ2-1
CASQEASGRNYEQYF	TGTGCCAGTCAAGAGGCCAGCGGGAGAAACTACGAGCAGTACTTC	few	TRBD2	TRBV7-3	TRBJ2-7
CASSAIRTESTF	TGTGCCAGTAGTGCGATCAGGACGGAGTCCACCTTC	-	-	TRBV19	TRBJ1-2
CASSYAVNTEAFF	TGTGCCAGCAGTTACGCGGTAAACACTGAAGCTTTCTTT	-	-	TRBV6-6	TRBJ1-1
CASSDSRREKLFF	TGTGCCAGCAGTGATAGTAGGAGGGAAAAACTGTTTTTT	-	-	TRBV25-1	TRBJ1-4
CASSLHTGFAYNEQFF	TGTGCCAGCAGCTTACATACAGGGTTTGCCTACAATGAGCAGTTCTTC	-	-	TRBV7-9	TRBJ2-1
CASSRGATNEKLFF	TGTGCCAGCAGCCGGGGGGCAACTAATGAAAAACTGTTTTTT	few	-	TRBV6-1	TRBJ1-4
CASTNRAAGGADEQFF	TGTGCCAGTACCAATAGGGCAGCGGGAGGTGCCGATGAGCAGTTCTTC	-	TRBD2	TRBV19	TRBJ2-1
CASSPAGTSSGYTF	TGTGCCAGCTCACCAGCAGGGACCTCCTCTGGCTACACCTTC	-	-	TRBV18	TRBJ1-2
CASSLYSGQRDTF	TGTGCCAGCAGCCTATACTCAGGACAGAGGGACACCTTC	-	-	TRBV11-2	TRBJ1-2
CASSPLTGEQPQHF	TGTGCCAGCTCACCTCTCACAGGGGAACAGCCCCAGCATTTT	few	TRBD1	TRBV18	TRBJ1-5